One sample yielded the 25 T cell receptor beta chains listed below, sequenced in a study of blood T cell repertoires in COVID-19. TCRdb keeps only in-frame clones here, not all; method: immunoSEQ multiplex PCR. The sample has 150,000 to 200,000 clones; 88% are singletons. Sample: peripheral blood. The receptor source for this set is a man between 65 and 85 years old with active or convalescent COVID-19.

This clone showed up just once. V is TRBV4-1 and J is TRBJ1-1, with 8 positions matching TRBD1. The ends lost 0 bases at V and 2 bases at J; junction bases unmatched: 2. This CDR3 has 15 amino acids. Germline V gene data show CDR1 as MGHRA and CDR2 as YSYEKL. In DNA form, the CDR3 reads TGCGCCAGCAGCCAAGAGGACAGGGCCAACACTGAAGCTTTCTTT. It specifies CASSQEDRANTEAFF.

The chain employs TRBV11-2 and TRBJ2-7, with TRBD1 as a possible D gene (6 bases). The germline V gene has CDR1 SGHAT and CDR2 FQNNGV. V was shortened by 5 bases and J by 4 bases, with 18 bases between the two germline ends. The length of the CDR3 is 15 residues. The CDR3 DNA is TGTGCCAGCAGCGCGGTAGTGAGGGGGTTTTACGAGCAGTACTTC. Its translation is CASSAVVRGFYEQYF.

The rearrangement uses TRBV3-1 (or the pseudogene TRBV3-2) and TRBJ2-4; 7 nucleotides align to TRBD1. The CDR3 is made up of 15 amino acids. V was clipped by 3 bases and J by 3 bases; unmatched bases: 5. Germline V gene data show CDR1 as LGHDT and CDR2 as YNNKEL (reference sequence). In DNA, the CDR3 is TGTGCCAGCAGCCAGATCCGGGACAGCAAAAACATTCAGTACTTC. This sequence encodes CASSQIRDSKNIQYF.

The chain joins TRBV19 to TRBJ1-2; a weak D match, TRBD1 (6 bases). CDR1 LNHDA and CDR2 SQIVND come from the germline V gene (reference sequence). V was clipped by 8 bases and J by 4 bases, with 8 bases between them. This CDR3 region has 11 residues. This CDR3 reads CASGGFYGYTF. For the CDR3, the DNA is TGTGCCAGTGGGGGCTTCTATGGCTACACCTTC.

This chain joins TRBV7-8 and TRBJ2-1; TRBD1 matches at 10 bases. Germline V gives CDR1 SGHVS, CDR2 FQNEAQ. The trim removed 2 bases at V and 9 bases at J, leaving 7 bases unmatched. This CDR3 has 15 amino acids. As DNA, the CDR3 is TGTGCCAGCAGCTTATCGACAGGGGGCAGGGGTGAGCAGTTCTTC. Translating gives CASSLSTGGRGEQFF.

This chain joins TRBV5-4 and TRBJ2-2; 7 bases align to TRBD1. Germline trimming cut 5 bases from V and 4 bases from J; bases unmatched to any gene: 8. From germline, CDR1 is SGHNT and CDR2 YYREEE (reference sequence). The CDR3 contains 15 residues. The CDR3 DNA follows: TGTGCCAGCAGTCGGGACAGAGGGACCACCGGGGAGCTGTTTTTT. Translating it yields CASSRDRGTTGELFF.

V gene TRBV6-5 combines with J gene TRBJ1-6; D remains unclear. Trimming removed 3 bases from V and 7 bases from J, with 10 bases in between. The length of the CDR3 is 14 residues. Per germline, CDR1 MNHEY and CDR2 SVGAGI. The CDR3 region is CASSYQARNSPLHF. The CDR3 coding sequence is TGTGCCAGCAGTTATCAGGCACGAAATTCACCCCTCCACTTT.

The chain uses TRBV24-1 and TRBJ2-2; D remains ambiguous. V was trimmed by 7 bases and J by 3 bases, leaving 8 bases between them. The CDR3 spans 13 residues. Germline-derived CDR1 and CDR2 are KGHDR and SFDVKD. CDR3 protein: CATRDKYTGELFF. The CDR3 coding sequence is TGTGCCACCAGAGACAAATACACCGGGGAGCTGTTTTTT.

The chain uses TRBV19 and TRBJ2-1; D gene unclear. Germline V gene data show CDR1 as LNHDA and CDR2 as SQIVND (reference sequence). The CDR3 consists of 13 residues. Trimming cost V 9 bases and J 1 base, with 10 bases left between them. In nucleotides, the CDR3 is TGTGCCAGCGCCGACATATCCTACAATGAGCAGTTCTTC. Protein product: CASADISYNEQFF.

The chain combines TRBV18 with TRBJ2-7; tentatively, D is TRBD2 (7 bases). CDR3 length equals 14 residues. Germline V CDR1 and CDR2: KGHSH, LQKENI. Deletions cut 1 base from V and 4 bases from J, with 11 bases between. As DNA, the CDR3 is TGTGCCAGCTCACCACAAAGGGGGGGGTACGAGCAGTACTTC. Translation: CASSPQRGGYEQYF.

The chain uses TRBV7-8 and TRBJ2-1; 7 bases fit TRBD2. The CDR3 has 13 amino acids. The V gene end was trimmed by 10 bases and the J gene end by 4 bases; junction bases not matched to a gene: 7. Germline assignment: CDR1 SGHVS and CDR2 FQNEAQ. The DNA for the CDR3 is TGTGCCACCGGGGGGACCCCATACAATGAGCAGTTCTTC. Its protein is CATGGTPYNEQFF.

V and J are TRBV21-1 and TRBJ2-2; the table assigns TRBD2, which was not confirmed against the DNA. TRBV21-1 is a pseudogene. The CDR3 runs to 13 residues. The chain's CDR3 is CALSGATPGELFF. The CDR3 DNA sequence: TGTGCCTTGAGCGGGGCCACACCTGGGGAGCTGTTTTTT.

The chain carries TRBV5-4 and TRBJ1-1; 11 bases align to TRBD1. Losses at the gene ends were 4 bases for V and 3 bases for J; bases not matched to a gene: 8. This CDR3 has 16 residues. CDR1 and CDR2 (germline): SGHNT, YYREEE (reference sequence). The CDR3 DNA reads as TGTGCCAGCAGCCGACCGGGACAGGGGGAGGACACTGAAGCTTTCTTT. This sequence encodes CASSRPGQGEDTEAFF.

The chain uses TRBV5-8 and TRBJ2-7; D not resolved. CDR3 length: 15 residues. Trimming left V 2 bases short and J 0 bases short, with 12 bases between. Germline CDR1 is SGHTS and CDR2 is YDEGEE. The CDR3 region is CASSFNPTNSYEQYF. DNA of the CDR3: TGTGCCAGCAGCTTCAACCCGACAAACTCCTACGAGCAGTACTTC.

This chain uses TRBV10-2 with TRBJ2-1; tentative D call: TRBD2 (5 bases). From germline, CDR1 is WSHSY and CDR2 SAAADI. Trimming removed 2 bases from V and 11 bases from J, with 7 bases in between. The CDR3 consists of 11 residues. CDR3 loop: CASSETGKQFF. CDR3 DNA sequence: TGCGCCAGCAGTGAGACGGGGAAGCAGTTCTTC.

This sequence joins TRBV28 and TRBJ2-1; the D gene is possibly TRBD2 (6 bases). V was shortened by 7 bases and J by 10 bases, with 17 bases between the two germline ends. In germline, CDR1 is MDHEN, CDR2 SYDVKM. The CDR3 consists of 13 residues. CDR3 sequence (DNA): TGTGCCAGCACGGCAGGGAGGAGGCGGGAGCAGTTCTTC. Amino acid sequence: CASTAGRRREQFF.

The rearrangement uses TRBV21-1 and TRBJ2-2; the table's D gene call, TRBD1, was not cross checked with the DNA. TRBV21-1 is a recognized pseudogene. The CDR3 is 16 residues long. CDR3 amino acids: CASSKYGRGLTGELFF. The CDR3, as DNA: TGTGCCAGCAGCAAATACGGCAGGGGGCTGACCGGGGAGCTGTTTTTT.

The chain combines TRBV23-1 with TRBJ1-6; 7 positions agree with TRBD1. TRBV23-1 is recorded as an ORF, its role being uncertain. The length of the CDR3 is 16 residues. Trimming at V came to 2 bases and at J to 8 bases, leaving 9 bases not matched to a gene. CDR3 nucleotides: TGCGCCAGCAGTCAAAAGGGGGCGACCTACCATTCACCCCTCCACTTT. Translating it yields CASSQKGATYHSPLHF.

This clone was seen a single time. The junction departs from germline at one end; a sequencing error may be responsible. The chain employs TRBV7-7 and TRBJ2-1; D remains unclear. CDR1 and CDR2 (germline): SSHAT, FNYEAQ (reference sequence). The CDR3 length is 14 residues. This CDR3 is CASSPRHLSNEQFF. CDR3 DNA sequence: TGTGCTAGCAGCCCGCGGCATTTGTCTAATGAGCAGTTCTTC.

This chain connects TRBV25-1 to TRBJ2-1, with unresolved D. Trimming left V 1 base short and J 7 bases short, with 5 bases between. Germline V gene lookup returns CDR1 MGHDK and CDR2 SYGVNS. CDR3 length equals 12 residues. Here the CDR3 reads CASSESLNEQFF. CDR3 DNA sequence: TGTGCCAGCAGTGAATCTCTGAATGAGCAGTTCTTC. Based on the CDR3 plus reference TRBV25-1 and TRBJ2-1, the full variable domain is EADIYQTPRYLVIGTGKKITLECSQTMGHDKMYWYQQDPGMELHLIHYSYGVNSTEKGDLSSESTVSRIRTEHFPLTLESARPSHTSQYLCASSESLNEQFFGPGTRLTVL.

This chain connects TRBV30 to TRBJ2-7; D perhaps matches TRBD1 (5 bases). CDR1 is GTSNPN, CDR2 SVGIG, per germline (reference sequence). The CDR3 length is 12 residues. The V end was cut by 1 base, the J end by 3 bases, with 7 bases between. The CDR3 region has the DNA TGTGCCTGGAGTGGGCAGGGCTACGAGCAGTACTTC. Translating it yields CAWSGQGYEQYF.

The genes are TRBV7-8 and TRBJ2-5, with 9 bases lining up with TRBD1. Germline trimming cut 5 bases from V and 3 bases from J; bases unmatched to any gene: 7. Germline V lookup: CDR1 SGHVS, CDR2 FQNEAQ. The CDR3 covers 15 residues. CDR3 residues: CASSRRDRAEETQYF. The DNA for the CDR3 is TGTGCCAGCAGCCGCAGGGACAGGGCCGAAGAGACCCAGTACTTC.

This sequence joins TRBV5-6 and TRBJ1-3; 12 bases fit TRBD1. In germline, CDR1 is SGHDT, CDR2 YYEEEE. CDR3 length: 17 residues. Unmatched junction bases numbered 12, after V lost 3 bases and J lost 8 bases. As DNA, the CDR3 is TGTGCCAGCAGCTACGGATTCCGGGACAGGGGGCAGGACACCATATATTTT. This translates into CASSYGFRDRGQDTIYF.

The genes are TRBV5-6 and TRBJ2-5; the match to TRBD2 covers 8 bases. CDR3 size: 14 residues. Per the germline V gene, CDR1 is SGHDT and CDR2 is YYEEEE. After removal of 3 bases from V and 5 bases from J, the junction contained 6 bases not matched to a gene. CDR3 residues: CASSWAGGWETQYF. In nucleotides, the CDR3 is TGTGCCAGCAGCTGGGCGGGGGGCTGGGAGACCCAGTACTTC.

The V call is TRBV9, the J call TRBJ1-2; D is perhaps TRBD1 (6 bases). Germline CDR1 SGDLS, CDR2 YYNGEE. V was clipped by 3 bases and J by 4 bases, with 13 bases between them. CDR3 length: 14 residues. This chain's CDR3 is CASSANRDRYGYTF. CDR3 nucleotide sequence: TGTGCCAGCAGCGCCAACAGGGACCGCTATGGCTACACCTTC.